These T cell receptor beta chains were read from a single sample in a study of blood T cells in healthy people across ages. One entry per CDR3 protein results from TCRdb running MiXCR on the 5' RACE reads. The data contain fewer than 2,000,000 distinct CDR3 sequences, around 35% of them seen just once; the ten biggest clones take up 11%. The specimen sequenced was blood. Receptors originate from a woman aged 25 to 45 in good health. The CDR3 runs from the conserved cysteine through the conserved F or W. The size of a clone is reported for some rows only, either as once, few or many, or as a class for expanded clones.

V: TRBV12-3/TRBV12-4
J: TRBJ2-3
length: 12
size: NA
CDR3: CANSLSGDTQYF

V: TRBV20-1
J: TRBJ2-3
length: 15
size: few
CDR3: CSARVGGSGTDTQYF

V: TRBV3-1
J: TRBJ2-1
length: 17
size: NA
CDR3: CASSRYRLGSSYNEQFF

V: TRBV5-1
J: TRBJ1-1
length: 14
size: few
CDR3: CASRAALMNTEAFF

V: TRBV5-8
J: TRBJ2-5
length: 15
size: NA
CDR3: CASSASGGAHQTQYF

V: TRBV5-1
J: TRBJ2-7
length: 15
size: few
CDR3: CASSSTGQGVGEQYF

V: TRBV29-1
J: TRBJ2-1
length: 14
size: few
CDR3: CSVEGVRGLDEQFF

V: TRBV20-1
J: TRBJ2-1
length: 21
size: NA
CDR3: CSAREDVGAGGPGGSYNEQFF

V: TRBV20-1
J: TRBJ2-2
length: 14
size: NA
CDR3: CSAREAGRTGELFF

V: TRBV9
J: TRBJ1-4
length: 16
size: NA
CDR3: CASSVNPAGMNEKLFF

V: TRBV20-1
J: TRBJ2-1
length: 12
size: few
CDR3: CSASKLGDEQFF

V: TRBV6-2/TRBV6-3
J: TRBJ2-7
length: 14
size: few
CDR3: CASSYGTGGREQYF

V: TRBV13
J: TRBJ2-5
length: 13
size: few
CDR3: CASSFEGLGAQYF

V: TRBV15
J: TRBJ2-7
length: 14
size: many
CDR3: CATSRVRGNYEQYF

V: TRBV7-9
J: TRBJ2-6
length: 18
size: many
CDR3: CASSLADHLTDGANVLTF

V: TRBV20-1
J: TRBJ2-7
length: 14
size: many
CDR3: CSARAPGTGVEQYF

V: TRBV4-1
J: TRBJ2-7
length: 16
size: many
CDR3: CASSQDPIRASREQYF

V: TRBV7-3
J: TRBJ2-3
length: 14
size: once
CDR3: CASSLFGWTDTQYF

V: TRBV19
J: TRBJ2-1
length: 13
size: NA
CDR3: CASKGGPPFEQFF

V: TRBV28
J: TRBJ2-5
length: 13
size: NA
CDR3: CASWLKGEETRYF

V: TRBV29-1
J: TRBJ2-1
length: 11
size: few
CDR3: CSVPFWDEQFF

V: TRBV5-1
J: TRBJ2-5
length: 15
size: many
CDR3: CASSLGAGIQETQYF

V: TRBV27
J: TRBJ1-1
length: 14
size: NA
CDR3: CASSPQGPDTEAFF

V: TRBV9
J: TRBJ2-3
length: 15
size: NA
CDR3: CASSVGHRGEGTQYF

V: TRBV6-1
J: TRBJ2-7
length: 20
size: NA
CDR3: CASSESKGPRLAGVFYEQYF

V: TRBV7-6
J: TRBJ2-1
length: 12
size: few
CDR3: CVCGVHYNEQFF

V: TRBV7-3
J: TRBJ1-2
length: 13
size: NA
CDR3: CASSLDRGYDYTF

V: TRBV9
J: TRBJ1-1
length: 16
size: few
CDR3: CASSRSGTALNTEAFF

V: TRBV7-9
J: TRBJ1-2
length: 16
size: few
CDR3: CASSPLSPTVNYGYTF

V: TRBV6-2/TRBV6-3
J: TRBJ2-5
length: 13
size: many
CDR3: CASSWVSLETQYF

V: TRBV5-1
J: TRBJ2-7
length: 15
size: NA
CDR3: CASSLGQGIAYEQYF

V: TRBV12-3/TRBV12-4
J: TRBJ1-6
length: 13
size: NA
CDR3: CARTGTTYSPLHF

V: TRBV4-2
J: TRBJ2-7
length: 16
size: many
CDR3: CASSQDRNRERDEQYF

V: TRBV11-2
J: TRBJ2-4
length: 11
size: few
CDR3: CASSQTIIQYF

V: TRBV5-1
J: TRBJ2-7
length: 14
size: many
CDR3: CASSLEGTIKEQYF

V: TRBV27
J: TRBJ2-7
length: 16
size: NA
CDR3: CASSLSAGRIRYEQYF

V: TRBV14
J: TRBJ1-5
length: 14
size: NA
CDR3: CASSPTGGDQPQHF

V: TRBV28
J: TRBJ2-5
length: 15
size: few
CDR3: CASPSPGQVGETQYF

V: TRBV18
J: TRBJ2-7
length: 16
size: few
CDR3: CASSPQGTASSYEQYF

V: TRBV9
J: TRBJ1-1
length: 16
size: once
CDR3: CASSSSRSRGPTEAFF

V: TRBV7-2
J: TRBJ2-3
length: 17
size: NA
CDR3: CASSRGLAGRSTDTQYF

V: TRBV20-1
J: TRBJ2-7
length: 14
size: NA
CDR3: CSALEITGAYEQYF

V: TRBV20-1
J: NA
length: 14
size: few
CDR3: CSASTQDSGAEQYF

V: TRBV6-4
J: TRBJ1-4
length: 15
size: NA
CDR3: CASPPPSRPNEKLFF

V: TRBV27
J: TRBJ2-1
length: 13
size: NA
CDR3: CASSLLRQDEQFF

V: TRBV27
J: TRBJ2-3
length: 15
size: many
CDR3: CASSFRLASTDTQYF

V: TRBV20-1
J: TRBJ2-1
length: 14
size: NA
CDR3: CSAREATVSNEQFF